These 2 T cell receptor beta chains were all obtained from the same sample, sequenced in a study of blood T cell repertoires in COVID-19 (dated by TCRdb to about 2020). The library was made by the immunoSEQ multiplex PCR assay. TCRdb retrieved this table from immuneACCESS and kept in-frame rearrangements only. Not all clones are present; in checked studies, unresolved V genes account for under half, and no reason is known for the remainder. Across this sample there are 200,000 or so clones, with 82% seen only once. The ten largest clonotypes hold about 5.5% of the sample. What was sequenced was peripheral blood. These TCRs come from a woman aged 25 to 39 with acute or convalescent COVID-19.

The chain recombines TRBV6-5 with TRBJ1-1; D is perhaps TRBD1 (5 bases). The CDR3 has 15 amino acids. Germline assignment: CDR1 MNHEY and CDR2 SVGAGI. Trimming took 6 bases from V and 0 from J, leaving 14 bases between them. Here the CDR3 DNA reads TGTGCCAGCAGCGGTATAGGACATATGAACACTGAAGCTTTCTTT. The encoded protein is CASSGIGHMNTEAFF.

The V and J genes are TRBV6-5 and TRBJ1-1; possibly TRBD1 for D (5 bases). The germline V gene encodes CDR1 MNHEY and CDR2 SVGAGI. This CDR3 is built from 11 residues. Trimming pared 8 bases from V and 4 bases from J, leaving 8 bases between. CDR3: CASGTTTEAFF. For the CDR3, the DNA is TGTGCCAGCGGGACTACCACTGAAGCTTTCTTT.